This note documents a single T cell receptor (beta chain) sequence. Its target is not known. Assay used: immunoSEQ multiplex PCR; TCRdb lists only in-frame clones, some missing. The sample has about 64,000 clones, 85% to 95% seen once. The V end was cut by 4 bases, the J end by 4 bases, with 11 bases between. Per germline, CDR1 SGHRS and CDR2 YFSETQ. The CDR3 runs 14 residues. These data belong to a study of PD-1 blockade in classical Hodgkin lymphoma. The study, taken as a whole, reports: While CD8+ TCR diversity did not rise significantly by C4D1, CD4+ TCR diversity did.

Described time point: cycle 4 day 1 (C4D1), after more than five weeks of nivolumab. Exposure to brentuximab vedotin varied, and each patient had relapsed following autologous stem cell transplantation. Complete response, partial response or progressive disease made up the best responses. The sample consisted of peripheral blood mononuclear cells (PBMCs), taken before the fourth cycle of nivolumab. The chain combines TRBV5-1 with TRBJ2-2; D remains ambiguous. This TCR derives from a human donor with classical Hodgkin lymphoma. This chain's CDR3 is CASSQGFATGELFF. CDR3 in DNA: TGCGCCAGCAGCCAAGGGTTTGCCACCGGGGAGCTGTTTTTT.